Listed below are T cell receptor beta chains from one sample, sequenced in a study of CD8+ T cells in alopecia areata. Clones were read by immunoSEQ multiplex PCR, and TCRdb kept only the in-frame ones, dropping some. The sample consists of about 120,000 clones, more than 45% of them appearing once. This material consisted of CD4+ T cells sorted from blood, taken at week 4, from a patient treated with tofacitinib. Receptors were obtained from a human donor with alopecia areata. Each CDR3 is given with its conserved first and last residue. Each record gives: J gene, D gene, CDR3 length, clone size, V gene, CDR3 protein, CDR3 DNA. The D gene is left open where the match is weak. Where a row states a size, it is once, few, many or the class of an expanded clone; other rows omit it.

j_gene: TRBJ2-7; d_gene: TRBD1; len: 13; abundance: .; v_gene: TRBV29-1; CDR3aa: CSVGDRGSYEQYF; CDR3nt: TGCAGCGTTGGTGACAGGGGCTCCTACGAGCAGTACTTC
j_gene: TRBJ1-2; d_gene: TRBD1; len: 14; abundance: few; v_gene: TRBV6-5; CDR3aa: CASRPPGQGYGYTF; CDR3nt: TGTGCCAGCAGACCCCCCGGACAGGGCTATGGCTACACCTTC
j_gene: TRBJ1-1; d_gene: .; len: 14; abundance: .; v_gene: TRBV6-5; CDR3aa: CASSYDRLNTEAFF; CDR3nt: TGTGCCAGCAGTTACGACAGACTGAACACTGAAGCTTTCTTT
j_gene: TRBJ2-7; d_gene: .; len: 10; abundance: few; v_gene: TRBV29-1; CDR3aa: CSVGSYEQYF; CDR3nt: TGCAGCGTTGGGTCCTACGAGCAGTACTTC
j_gene: TRBJ2-2; d_gene: .; len: 13; abundance: .; v_gene: TRBV29-1; CDR3aa: CSVGTRGTGELFF; CDR3nt: TGCAGCGTGGGAACCAGGGGCACCGGGGAGCTGTTTTTT
j_gene: TRBJ2-7; d_gene: .; len: 12; abundance: .; v_gene: TRBV30; CDR3aa: CAWSVSGLEQYF; CDR3nt: TGTGCCTGGAGTGTGTCTGGGCTCGAGCAGTACTTC
j_gene: TRBJ2-5; d_gene: .; len: 13; abundance: .; v_gene: TRBV13; CDR3aa: CASSLNSFGTQYF; CDR3nt: TGTGCCAGCAGCTTAAACTCCTTCGGGACCCAGTACTTC
j_gene: TRBJ1-1; d_gene: TRBD1; len: 15; abundance: few; v_gene: TRBV6-6; CDR3aa: CASRPGRDSNTEAFF; CDR3nt: TGTGCCAGCAGACCCGGTCGGGACAGCAACACTGAAGCTTTCTTT
j_gene: TRBJ1-1; d_gene: .; len: 10; abundance: .; v_gene: TRBV29-1; CDR3aa: CSVDRSEAFF; CDR3nt: TGCAGCGTCGACAGGTCTGAAGCTTTCTTT
j_gene: TRBJ2-1; d_gene: TRBD2; len: 15; abundance: .; v_gene: TRBV30; CDR3aa: CAWTQGTSRRNEQFF; CDR3nt: TGTGCCTGGACCCAAGGGACTAGCAGGCGTAATGAGCAGTTCTTC
j_gene: TRBJ2-2; d_gene: .; len: 14; abundance: .; v_gene: TRBV5-1; CDR3aa: CASSLGTYTGELFF; CDR3nt: TGCGCCAGCAGCCTCGGGACCTACACCGGGGAGCTGTTTTTT
j_gene: TRBJ2-1; d_gene: TRBD1; len: 17; abundance: .; v_gene: TRBV30; CDR3aa: CAWSREWTGVSYNEQFF; CDR3nt: TGTGCCTGGAGTCGGGAGTGGACAGGGGTATCCTACAATGAGCAGTTCTTC
j_gene: TRBJ2-3; d_gene: .; len: 12; abundance: .; v_gene: TRBV30; CDR3aa: CAWSVVADTQYF; CDR3nt: TGTGCCTGGAGTGTAGTGGCAGATACGCAGTATTTT
j_gene: TRBJ2-5; d_gene: .; len: 13; abundance: .; v_gene: TRBV7-8; CDR3aa: CASSIGSQETQYF; CDR3nt: TGTGCCAGCAGTATAGGGAGCCAAGAGACCCAGTACTTC
j_gene: TRBJ2-7; d_gene: TRBD2; len: 14; abundance: few; v_gene: TRBV5-1; CDR3aa: CASSFSSGSYEQYF; CDR3nt: TGCGCCAGCAGCTTCTCTAGCGGATCCTACGAGCAGTACTTC
j_gene: TRBJ2-2; d_gene: .; len: 13; abundance: .; v_gene: TRBV7-9; CDR3aa: CASVRDITGELFF; CDR3nt: TGTGCCAGTGTGCGGGACATCACCGGGGAGCTGTTTTTT
j_gene: TRBJ2-3; d_gene: TRBD2; len: 13; abundance: .; v_gene: TRBV5-1; CDR3aa: CASSRRGDGTQYF; CDR3nt: TGCGCCAGCAGCCGGCGGGGGGACGGTACGCAGTATTTT
j_gene: TRBJ2-7; d_gene: .; len: 13; abundance: .; v_gene: TRBV29-1; CDR3aa: CSVGQVDPYEQYF; CDR3nt: TGCAGCGTTGGACAGGTCGACCCTTACGAGCAGTACTTC
j_gene: TRBJ2-7; d_gene: TRBD1; len: 15; abundance: few; v_gene: TRBV6-5; CDR3aa: CASSYGTGGAYEQYF; CDR3nt: TGTGCCAGCAGTTACGGTACAGGGGGAGCGTACGAGCAGTACTTC
j_gene: TRBJ1-1; d_gene: .; len: 13; abundance: .; v_gene: TRBV9; CDR3aa: CASSVETNTEAFF; CDR3nt: TGTGCCAGCAGCGTAGAGACGAACACTGAAGCTTTCTTT
j_gene: TRBJ1-4; d_gene: TRBD1; len: 13; abundance: .; v_gene: TRBV29-1; CDR3aa: CSIRQGAGEKLFF; CDR3nt: TGCAGCATCCGCCAGGGGGCGGGGGAAAAACTGTTTTTT
j_gene: TRBJ1-1; d_gene: .; len: 15; abundance: .; v_gene: TRBV18; CDR3aa: CASSPKGVVNTEAFF; CDR3nt: TGTGCCAGCTCCCCGAAGGGGGTCGTGAACACTGAAGCTTTCTTT
j_gene: TRBJ2-3; d_gene: .; len: 12; abundance: .; v_gene: TRBV11-2; CDR3aa: CASSFGTDTQYF; CDR3nt: TGTGCCAGCAGCTTTGGGACAGATACGCAGTATTTT
j_gene: TRBJ2-3; d_gene: TRBD2; len: 15; abundance: .; v_gene: TRBV5-4; CDR3aa: CASSSLAGGQDTQYF; CDR3nt: TGTGCCAGCAGCTCTTTAGCGGGGGGGCAAGATACGCAGTATTTT
j_gene: TRBJ1-1; d_gene: .; len: 11; abundance: .; v_gene: TRBV30; CDR3aa: CASYRETEAFF; CDR3nt: TGTGCCAGCTACAGGGAGACTGAAGCTTTCTTT
j_gene: TRBJ1-5; d_gene: TRBD1; len: 15; abundance: .; v_gene: TRBV18; CDR3aa: CASSPKDRGNQPQHF; CDR3nt: TGTGCCAGCTCACCAAAAGACAGGGGCAATCAGCCCCAGCATTTT
j_gene: TRBJ1-1; d_gene: .; len: 11; abundance: once; v_gene: TRBV30; CDR3aa: CAWRYDTEAFF; CDR3nt: TGTGCCTGGAGATATGACACTGAAGCTTTCTTT
j_gene: TRBJ1-6; d_gene: .; len: 15; abundance: .; v_gene: TRBV2; CDR3aa: CAVTGETSYNSPLHF; CDR3nt: TGTGCCGTAACGGGGGAAACCTCCTATAATTCACCCCTCCACTTT
j_gene: TRBJ1-2; d_gene: .; len: 12; abundance: .; v_gene: TRBV4-2; CDR3aa: CASSQDRNGYTF; CDR3nt: TGTGCCAGCAGCCAAGATCGTAATGGCTACACCTTC
j_gene: TRBJ2-5; d_gene: TRBD1; len: 14; abundance: few; v_gene: TRBV5-1; CDR3aa: CASSLDRGQETQYF; CDR3nt: TGCGCCAGCAGCTTGGACAGGGGGCAAGAGACCCAGTACTTC
j_gene: TRBJ2-5; d_gene: .; len: 14; abundance: .; v_gene: TRBV6-1; CDR3aa: CASTLGRAQETQYF; CDR3nt: TGTGCCAGCACCCTGGGCCGGGCACAAGAGACCCAGTACTTC
j_gene: TRBJ1-3; d_gene: .; len: 14; abundance: .; v_gene: TRBV29-1; CDR3aa: CSVQSGYSGNTIYF; CDR3nt: TGCAGCGTCCAGTCTGGCTACTCTGGAAACACCATATATTTT
j_gene: TRBJ1-2; d_gene: .; len: 12; abundance: few; v_gene: TRBV30; CDR3aa: CAWMGSLYGYTF; CDR3nt: TGTGCCTGGATGGGAAGTCTCTATGGCTACACCTTC
j_gene: TRBJ2-1; d_gene: .; len: 11; abundance: once; v_gene: TRBV20-1; CDR3aa: CSASIVDEQFF; CDR3nt: TGCAGTGCTAGTATTGTCGATGAGCAGTTCTTC
j_gene: TRBJ2-1; d_gene: .; len: 13; abundance: few; v_gene: TRBV19; CDR3aa: CASSILRGAEQFF; CDR3nt: TGTGCCAGTAGTATACTTCGAGGGGCTGAGCAGTTCTTC
j_gene: TRBJ2-2; d_gene: TRBD2; len: 14; abundance: .; v_gene: TRBV30; CDR3aa: CACGLAGHTGELFF; CDR3nt: TGTGCCTGTGGACTAGCGGGGCACACCGGGGAGCTGTTTTTT
j_gene: TRBJ2-5; d_gene: .; len: 12; abundance: .; v_gene: TRBV27; CDR3aa: CASSTGRETQYF; CDR3nt: TGTGCCAGCAGTACAGGGCGGGAGACCCAGTACTTC
j_gene: TRBJ1-2; d_gene: .; len: 11; abundance: once; v_gene: TRBV30; CDR3aa: CAWGGNYGYTF; CDR3nt: TGTGCCTGGGGTGGAAACTATGGCTACACCTTC
j_gene: TRBJ2-7; d_gene: TRBD2; len: 14; abundance: .; v_gene: TRBV30; CDR3aa: CAWRTSGSSYEQYF; CDR3nt: TGTGCCTGGCGTACTAGCGGGAGTAGCTACGAGCAGTACTTC
j_gene: TRBJ2-7; d_gene: .; len: 13; abundance: .; v_gene: TRBV15; CDR3aa: CATLEGGTYEQYF; CDR3nt: TGTGCCACCCTGGAGGGGGGCACCTACGAGCAGTACTTC
j_gene: TRBJ2-7; d_gene: TRBD1; len: 11; abundance: .; v_gene: TRBV30; CDR3aa: CAGGQGYEQYF; CDR3nt: TGTGCCGGGGGACAGGGCTACGAGCAGTACTTC
j_gene: TRBJ1-6; d_gene: TRBD1; len: 14; abundance: .; v_gene: TRBV27; CDR3aa: CASSVTGAASPLHF; CDR3nt: TGTGCCAGCAGTGTTACAGGGGCGGCTTCACCCCTCCACTTT
j_gene: TRBJ2-7; d_gene: .; len: 15; abundance: .; v_gene: TRBV7-6; CDR3aa: CASSFGGSVSYEQYF; CDR3nt: TGTGCCAGCAGCTTCGGTGGGTCAGTCTCTTACGAGCAGTACTTC